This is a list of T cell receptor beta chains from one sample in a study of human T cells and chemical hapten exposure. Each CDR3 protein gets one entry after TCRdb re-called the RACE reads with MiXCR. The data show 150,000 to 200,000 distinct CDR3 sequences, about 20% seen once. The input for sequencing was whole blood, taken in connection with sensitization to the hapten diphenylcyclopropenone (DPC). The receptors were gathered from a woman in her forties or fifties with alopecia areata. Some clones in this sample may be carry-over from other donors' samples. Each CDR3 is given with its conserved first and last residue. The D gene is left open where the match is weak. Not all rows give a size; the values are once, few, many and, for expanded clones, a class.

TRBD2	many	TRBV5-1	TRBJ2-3	TGTGCCAGCAGTCTACTAGCGGGGGGCACAGATACGCAGTATTTT	CASSLLAGGTDTQYF
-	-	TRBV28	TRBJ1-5	TGTGCCAGCCGTGTGAGTCTCATTCAGCCCCAGCATTTT	CASRVSLIQPQHF
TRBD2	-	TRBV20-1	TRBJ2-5	TGCAGTGCTTCGGCGGGAGGGGGGGAGACCCAGTACTTC	CSASAGGGETQYF
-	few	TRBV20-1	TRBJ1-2	TGCAGTCCATACCGGACCGGATCCTATGGCTACACCTTC	CSPYRTGSYGYTF
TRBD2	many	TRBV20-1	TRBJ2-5	TGCAGTGCTCGAGGACTAGCGGTAATTCAAGAGACCCAGTACTTC	CSARGLAVIQETQYF
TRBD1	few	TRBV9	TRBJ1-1	TGTGCCAGCAGAGCCCGACGAGGTCAGGACAGGGACACTGAAGCTTTCTTT	CASRARRGQDRDTEAFF
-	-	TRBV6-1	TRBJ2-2	TGTGCCAGCCCAGAACCGGGACCACGTAACACCGGGGAGCTGTTTTTT	CASPEPGPRNTGELFF
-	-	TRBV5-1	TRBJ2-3	TGCGCCAGCAGCCCCAGTGGTCTCGGGGGAGGAACAGATACGCAGTATTTT	CASSPSGLGGGTDTQYF
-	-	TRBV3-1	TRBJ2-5	TGTGCCAGCAGCCAAGCCCCGGGTCAAGAGACCCAGTACTTC	CASSQAPGQETQYF
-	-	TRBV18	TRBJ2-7	TGTGCCAGCTCCTCGGACAGCGATCTCTACGAGCAGTACTTC	CASSSDSDLYEQYF
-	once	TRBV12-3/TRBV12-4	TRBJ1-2	TGTGCCAGCAGGGGTACTGGGATAATCTATGGCTACACCTTC	CASRGTGIIYGYTF
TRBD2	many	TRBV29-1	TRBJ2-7	TGCAGCGCCGGGACTAGCGGATACGAGCAGTACTTC	CSAGTSGYEQYF
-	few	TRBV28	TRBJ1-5	TGTGCCAGCAAAAGCGGACTCAATCAGCCCCAGCATTTT	CASKSGLNQPQHF
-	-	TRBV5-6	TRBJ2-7	TGTGCCAGCAGCTTGGCCCGGTACAGGGTGGAGCAGTACTTC	CASSLARYRVEQYF
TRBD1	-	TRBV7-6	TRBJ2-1	TGTGCCAGCAGCTTAGGCCGGGACAGGTTCTACAATGAGCAGTTCTTC	CASSLGRDRFYNEQFF
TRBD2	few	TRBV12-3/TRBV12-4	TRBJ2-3	TGTGCCAGCAGCTCAGGACTAGCGGGCCGCACAGATACGCAGTATTTT	CASSSGLAGRTDTQYF
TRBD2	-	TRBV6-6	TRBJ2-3	TGTGCCAGCAGTTCTAGCGGGAGCAGCACAGATACGCAGTATTTT	CASSSSGSSTDTQYF
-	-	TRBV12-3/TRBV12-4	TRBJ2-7	TGTGCCAGCAGTGACCTCAATCGGGACTACGAGCAGTACTTC	CASSDLNRDYEQYF
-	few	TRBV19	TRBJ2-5	TGTGCCAGTAGTAAAAGTAGCGGGACAGAGAAGACCCAGTACTTC	CASSKSSGTEKTQYF
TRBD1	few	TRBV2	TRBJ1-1	TGTGCCAGCAGTGACAGGGGGCACACTGAAGCTTTCTTT	CASSDRGHTEAFF
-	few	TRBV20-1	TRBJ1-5	TGCAGTGCTGGCGGGTCATCAGTTCAGCCCCAGCATTTT	CSAGGSSVQPQHF
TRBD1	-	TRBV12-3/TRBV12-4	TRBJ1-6	TGTGCCAGCACCAGACAGGGACGCAATTCACCCCTCCACTTT	CASTRQGRNSPLHF
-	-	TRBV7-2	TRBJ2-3	TGTGCCAGCAGTCCATGGCAGCCTGGGGCAGATACGCAGTATTTT	CASSPWQPGADTQYF
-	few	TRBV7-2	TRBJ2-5	TGTGCCAGCAGCTTATGGAGGGCCGGGGAGACCCAGTACTTC	CASSLWRAGETQYF
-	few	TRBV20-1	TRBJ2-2	TGCAGTGCTAGAGGCCTGACAGGTCCCGGGGAGCTGTTTTTT	CSARGLTGPGELFF
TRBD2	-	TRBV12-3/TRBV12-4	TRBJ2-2	TGTGCCAGCAGCGGACTAGCGGGAGCAGCCGGGGAGCTGTTTTTT	CASSGLAGAAGELFF
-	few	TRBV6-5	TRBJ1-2	TGTGCCAGCAGTTACTTATCTACAGCTTCCTATGGCTACACCTTC	CASSYLSTASYGYTF
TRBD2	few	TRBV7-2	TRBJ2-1	TGTGCCAGCAGCCTTTGGACTAGCGGGAAGAACAATGAGCAGTTCTTC	CASSLWTSGKNNEQFF
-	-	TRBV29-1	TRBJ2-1	TGCAGCGTTGAAAGGGACCCAAGCTCCTACAATGAGCAGTTCTTC	CSVERDPSSYNEQFF
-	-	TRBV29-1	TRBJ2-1	TGCAGCGTCCTACTTGCTAGCAGAGAGCAGTTCTTC	CSVLLASREQFF
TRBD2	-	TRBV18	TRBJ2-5	TGTGCCAGCTCACCTCCGGGACTAGCGGGAGTGGAGACCCAGTACTTC	CASSPPGLAGVETQYF
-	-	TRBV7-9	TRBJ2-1	TGTGCCAGCAGCTTAGCGGGAGCCACTTCAAATGAGCAGTTCTTC	CASSLAGATSNEQFF
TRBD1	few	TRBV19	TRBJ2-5	TGTGCCTCCGGGACAGGGTTCCAGACCCAGTACTTC	CASGTGFQTQYF
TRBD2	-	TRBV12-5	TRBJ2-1	TGTGCTAGTGGATACTTAGCGGGAGGATACAATGAGCAGTTCTTC	CASGYLAGGYNEQFF
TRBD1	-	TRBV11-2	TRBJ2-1	TGTGCCAGCAGCTCCGGGACAGGGTCCTACAATGAGCAGTTCTTC	CASSSGTGSYNEQFF
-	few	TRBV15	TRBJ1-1	TGTGCCACCAGCAGAGAGGGGGTGAACACTGAAGCTTTCTTT	CATSREGVNTEAFF
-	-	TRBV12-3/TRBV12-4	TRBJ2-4	TGTGCCAGCAGTGTCGGGGCCACAATTCAGTACTTC	CASSVGATIQYF
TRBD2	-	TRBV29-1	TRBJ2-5	TGCAGCGTTGATGGGACTAGCGGGGCCCGCTACACCCAGTACTTC	CSVDGTSGARYTQYF
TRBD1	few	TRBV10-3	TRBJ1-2	TGTGCCACCCGGGACAGGGTCAACTATGGCTACACCTTC	CATRDRVNYGYTF
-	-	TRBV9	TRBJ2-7	TGTGCCAGCAGCGCTCGACGGGCTTACACCGAGCAGTACTTC	CASSARRAYTEQYF
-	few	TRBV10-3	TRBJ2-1	TGTGCCATCAGTGGGGCAGGATCGGTCGATGAGCAGTTCTTC	CAISGAGSVDEQFF
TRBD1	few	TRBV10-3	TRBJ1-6	TGTGCCATCAGTGACGGACAGGGTGTTGATTCACCCCTCCACTTT	CAISDGQGVDSPLHF
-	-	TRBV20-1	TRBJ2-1	TGCAGTGCTCCCCGGCGAGGAAGCACCCGACCGAGCTCCTACAATGAGCAGTTCTTC	CSAPRRGSTRPSSYNEQFF
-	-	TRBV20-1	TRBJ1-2	TGCAGTGCTAGGGACACGAACTATGGCTACACCTTC	CSARDTNYGYTF
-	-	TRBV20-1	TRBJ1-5	TGCAGTGCTAGGGACACAGGGATTCGGCAGCCCCAGCATTTT	CSARDTGIRQPQHF
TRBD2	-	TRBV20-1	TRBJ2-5	TGCAGTTCTTTTAAGGTGCTAGCGGGAGGGCCCCAAGAGACCCAGTACTTC	CSSFKVLAGGPQETQYF
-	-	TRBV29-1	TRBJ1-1	TGCAGCGTAGATAGGACGAACACTGAAGCTTTCTTT	CSVDRTNTEAFF
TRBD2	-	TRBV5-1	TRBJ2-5	TGCGCCAGCAGCTTTTTAGCGGGTTTTGAAGAGACCCAGTACTTC	CASSFLAGFEETQYF
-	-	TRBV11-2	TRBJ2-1	TGTGCCAGCAGCCCCCCGCTACAGGGTCGGAATGAGCAGTTCTTC	CASSPPLQGRNEQFF
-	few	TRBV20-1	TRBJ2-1	TGCAGTGCTCTTCTCGTCCCTCAGCAGTTCTTC	CSALLVPQQFF
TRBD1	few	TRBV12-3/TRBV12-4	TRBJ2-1	TGTGCCAGCAGTTTAGGGGACAGGCCTGACGTGTTCTTC	CASSLGDRPDVFF
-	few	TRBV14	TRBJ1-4	TGTGCCAGCGGAACGGGGGCGTGGAGTGAAAAACTGTTTTTT	CASGTGAWSEKLFF